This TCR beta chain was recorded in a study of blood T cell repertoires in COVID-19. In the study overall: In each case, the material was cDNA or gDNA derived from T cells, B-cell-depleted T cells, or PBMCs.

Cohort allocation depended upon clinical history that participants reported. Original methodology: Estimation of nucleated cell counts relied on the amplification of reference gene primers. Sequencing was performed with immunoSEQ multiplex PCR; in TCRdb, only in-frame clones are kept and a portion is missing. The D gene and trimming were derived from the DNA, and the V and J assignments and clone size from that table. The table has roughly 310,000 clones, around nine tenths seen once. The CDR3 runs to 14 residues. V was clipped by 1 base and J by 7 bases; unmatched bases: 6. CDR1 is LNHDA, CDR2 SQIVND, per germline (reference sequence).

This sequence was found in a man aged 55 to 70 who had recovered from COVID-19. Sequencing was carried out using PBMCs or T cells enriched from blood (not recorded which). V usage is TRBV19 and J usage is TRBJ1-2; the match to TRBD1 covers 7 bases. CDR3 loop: CASSIGQGTTGYTF. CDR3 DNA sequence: TGTGCCAGTAGTATAGGACAGGGAACAACTGGCTACACCTTC.